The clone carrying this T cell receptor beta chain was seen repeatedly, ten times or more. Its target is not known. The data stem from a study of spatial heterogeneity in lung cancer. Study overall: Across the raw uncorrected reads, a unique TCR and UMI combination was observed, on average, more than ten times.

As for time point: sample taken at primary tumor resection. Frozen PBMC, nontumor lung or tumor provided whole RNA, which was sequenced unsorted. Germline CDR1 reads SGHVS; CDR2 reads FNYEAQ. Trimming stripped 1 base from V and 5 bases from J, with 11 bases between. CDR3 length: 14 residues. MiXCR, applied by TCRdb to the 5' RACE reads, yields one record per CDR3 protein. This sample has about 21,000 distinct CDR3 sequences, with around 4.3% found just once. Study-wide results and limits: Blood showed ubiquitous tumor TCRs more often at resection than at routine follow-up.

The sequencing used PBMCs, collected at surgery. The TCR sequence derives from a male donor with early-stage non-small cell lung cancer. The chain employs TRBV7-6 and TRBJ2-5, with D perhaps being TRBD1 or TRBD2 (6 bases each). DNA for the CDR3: TGTGCCAGCAGCTTAGGGGGGGCCGGGGAGACCCAGTACTTC. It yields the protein CASSLGGAGETQYF.